This T cell receptor (beta chain) was sequenced during a study of cytomegalovirus exposure and HLA in healthy donors. About the research overall: An early release of data contained 70 million to 95 million unique TCRs, which came from HLA-typed donors. Of around 400 genotyped donors, more than 75% grouped in the Caucasian-associated ancestry cluster.

PCR employed 60 Vbeta and 13 Jbeta primers. In the study's own analysis: Counted up in a later analysis, unique TCR beta chains came to roughly 80 million, with around 11 million shared. Using immunoSEQ multiplex PCR, the repertoire was profiled, and TCRdb retains in-frame clones only, with some absent. V, J and clone size are those of that table, while D and trimming were read from the DNA. The sample includes about 210,000 clones, about 86% of them seen just once. Germline CDR1 SGHRS, CDR2 YFSETQ. V was clipped by 4 bases and J by 9 bases; unmatched bases: 10. This CDR3 comprises 15 residues. The receptor was isolated from a woman aged 25 to 45 in good health and CMV-seronegative. The specimen sequenced was PBMCs. This chain joins TRBV5-1 and TRBJ2-1; TRBD2 matches at 10 bases. The CDR3 reads CASSLSGGEIGEQFF. The CDR3 nucleotides read TGCGCCAGCAGCCTCAGCGGGGGGGAAATCGGTGAGCAGTTCTTC.